This T cell receptor (beta chain) was sequenced in a study of blood T cell repertoires in COVID-19. Study as a whole: PBMCs, B-cell-depleted T cells, or T cells provided the cDNA or gDNA that made up the material.

This CDR3 has 17 residues. The V gene's germline CDR1 is LNHNV and CDR2 YYDKDF (reference sequence). J gave up 8 bases and V 2 bases, and 10 bases lay outside the gene matches. Repertoires were generated with immunoSEQ multiplex PCR, while TCRdb's copy carries only in-frame clones and drops some. Of under 200,000 clones listed, about 85% are singletons. Sequencing was performed on peripheral blood. The V gene is TRBV15, the J gene TRBJ2-3, with 13 bases fitting TRBD2. This TCR was sampled from a woman of 80 years or more with acute or convalescent COVID-19. In DNA form, the CDR3 reads TGTGCCACCAGCAGACCGGGGACTAGCGGGGCGGGGGGTACGCAGTATTTT. Amino acid sequence: CATSRPGTSGAGGTQYF.